The 16 T cell receptor beta chains reported below all come from one sample, sequenced in a study of blood T cell repertoires in COVID-19. Profiling relied on immunoSEQ multiplex PCR, and the TCRdb table lists in-frame clones only, not all of them. The sample lists roughly 140,000 clones; over 75% were seen once. Sequenced material: peripheral blood. Receptors were obtained from a man in his 60s with active or convalescent COVID-19.

This clone appeared a single time. The CDR3 protein is CARGGKQSSYEQYF. The CDR3 region has the DNA TGTGCCAGAGGGGGTAAACAGAGCTCCTACGAGCAGTACTTC. The chain has TRBV6-4 and TRBJ2-7; maybe TRBD1 (6 bases). The V and J ends lost 9 bases and 0 bases respectively, with 15 bases between them. Per germline, CDR1 MRHNA and CDR2 SNTAGT. The CDR3 is 14 residues long.

The CDR3 DNA reads TGTGCCAGCAGCCAAGGGCTTAGCGGGAAAGAGACCCAGTACTTC. It is translated as CASSQGLSGKETQYF. This sequence joins TRBV3-1 (or the pseudogene TRBV3-2) and TRBJ2-5, with 8 bases lining up with TRBD2. V shed 1 base and J 3 bases; nucleotides not matched to a gene: 4. This CDR3 is built from 15 residues. Germline V gene sequence: CDR1 LGHDT, CDR2 YNNKEL (reference sequence).

This clone was picked up one time. The genes are TRBV7-2 and TRBJ2-3; 12 nucleotides agree with TRBD2. Germline V CDR1 and CDR2: SGHTA, FQGNSA. This CDR3 has 16 amino acids. The trim removed 3 bases at V and 5 bases at J, leaving 6 bases unmatched. The CDR3 DNA sequence: TGTGCCAGCAGCTTCCTGGGACTAGCGGGTCTAGATACGCAGTATTTT. This translates into CASSFLGLAGLDTQYF.

The CDR3 sequence is CASSIITGTGGNTEAFF. The CDR3 coding sequence is TGTGCCAGTAGTATTATTACCGGGACAGGGGGGAACACTGAAGCTTTCTTT. The chain is built from TRBV19 and TRBJ1-1; TRBD1 matches 11 bases. The CDR3 runs to 17 residues. The trim removed 3 bases at V and 1 base at J, leaving 7 bases unmatched. CDR1 is LNHDA, CDR2 SQIVND, per germline (reference sequence).

The chain recombines TRBV14 with TRBJ1-2; a weak D match, TRBD1 (5 bases). The V end lost 4 bases, the J end lost 6 bases, and 18 bases lay between the germline ends. The CDR3 consists of 15 residues. From germline, CDR1 is SGHDN and CDR2 FVKESK. In DNA, the CDR3 is TGTGCCAGCAGCCTACAGGAAGGTTGGTTGAATGGCTACACCTTC. This encodes CASSLQEGWLNGYTF.

This sequence joins TRBV29-1 and TRBJ2-3, with 10 nucleotides matching TRBD2. CDR3 length: 13 residues. After removal of 6 bases from V and 6 bases from J, the junction contained 6 bases not matched to a gene. The germline V gene has CDR1 SQVTM and CDR2 ANQGSEA. Here the CDR3 reads CSVVLAGADTQYF. Written as DNA, the CDR3 is TGCAGCGTAGTCCTAGCGGGAGCCGATACGCAGTATTTT.

This clone has just one count. The J gene is TRBJ2-7, the V gene TRBV7-2; D is possibly TRBD1 (5 bases). The CDR3 is 14 amino acids. V lost 1 base and J 0 bases, leaving 7 bases between the germline ends. Germline lookup yields CDR1 SGHTA and CDR2 FQGNSA. The CDR3 DNA reads as TGTGCCAGCAGCTTAGGACAGATCTCCTACGAGCAGTACTTC. It translates to CASSLGQISYEQYF.

J is TRBJ2-5 and V is TRBV6-6; maybe TRBD2 (5 bases). CDR3 length equals 14 residues. The germline gives CDR1 MNHNY, CDR2 SVGAGI (reference sequence). The V and J ends lost 0 bases and 9 bases respectively, with 14 bases between them. CDR3 sequence reads: CASSYSEGRSPQYF. In DNA form, the CDR3 reads TGTGCCAGCAGTTACTCGGAAGGGAGAAGCCCCCAGTACTTC.

This clone was seen just once. The chain links TRBV5-1 to TRBJ2-5, with D possibly matching TRBD1 (5 bases). V was trimmed by 4 bases and J by 2 bases, leaving 12 bases between them. Germline CDR1 SGHRS, CDR2 YFSETQ. This CDR3 has 14 residues. The CDR3 DNA sequence: TGCGCCAGCAGCCAGACAGCTCCACAAGAGACCCAGTACTTC. This encodes CASSQTAPQETQYF. The full variable domain, rest sourced from reference TRBV5-1 and TRBJ2-5, is KAGVTQTPRYLIKTRGQQVTLSCSPISGHRSVSWYQQTPGQGLQFLFEYFSETQRNKGNFPGRFSGRQFSNSRSEMNVSTLELGDSALYLCASSQTAPQETQYFGPGTRLLVL.

The V and J genes are TRBV5-1 and TRBJ2-7; perhaps TRBD2 as D (5 bases). The CDR3 runs 15 residues. V shed 2 bases and J shed 3 bases, with 15 bases lying between them. Germline CDR1 SGHRS, CDR2 YFSETQ. CDR3 region: CASSFRAGVNYEQYF. DNA for the CDR3: TGCGCCAGCAGCTTTCGGGCGGGCGTAAACTACGAGCAGTACTTC. Full variable domain (remainder filled in from reference TRBV5-1 and TRBJ2-7): KAGVTQTPRYLIKTRGQQVTLSCSPISGHRSVSWYQQTPGQGLQFLFEYFSETQRNKGNFPGRFSGRQFSNSRSEMNVSTLELGDSALYLCASSFRAGVNYEQYFGPGTRLTVT.

The chain employs TRBV7-3 and TRBJ2-3; D possibly corresponds to TRBD2 (5 bases). This CDR3 region has 13 residues. CDR1 SGHTA and CDR2 FQGTGA come from the germline V gene. The V gene lost 0 bases and the J gene lost 6 bases, with 7 bases spanning the gap. The CDR3 loop reads CASSLTPGDTQYF. The DNA of the CDR3 is TGTGCCAGCAGCTTAACACCGGGGGATACGCAGTATTTT.

The genes are TRBV4-2 and TRBJ1-5; 7 bases line up with TRBD1. CDR3 length equals 17 residues. From germline, CDR1 is LGHNA and CDR2 YNFKEQ. Trimming removed 5 bases from V and 0 bases from J; junction bases left unmatched: 10. CDR3 sequence reads: CASSSRTGPGSNQPQHF. In DNA form, the CDR3 reads TGTGCCAGCAGCTCCCGGACAGGCCCTGGTAGCAATCAGCCCCAGCATTTT.

This chain connects TRBV2 to TRBJ1-1, with D perhaps TRBD1 (6 bases). The CDR3 extends over 13 amino acids. V dropped 8 bases and J dropped 1 base, with 11 bases sitting between them. From germline, CDR1 is SNHLY and CDR2 FYNNEI. The CDR3 reads CASRRTENTEAFF. The CDR3 bases are TGTGCCAGCCGCAGGACAGAGAACACTGAAGCTTTCTTT. The full variable domain, in which reference TRBV2 and TRBJ1-1 provide the parts outside the CDR3, is EPEVTQTPSHQVTQMGQEVILRCVPISNHLYFYWYRQILGQKVEFLVSFYNNEISEKSEIFDDQFSVERPDGSNFTLKIRSTKLEDSAMYFCASRRTENTEAFFGQGTRLTVV.

V gene TRBV5-1 combines with J gene TRBJ2-7, with 9 bases that match TRBD1. The length of the CDR3 is 15 residues. Germline assignment: CDR1 SGHRS and CDR2 YFSETQ. Losses at the gene ends were 4 bases for V and 2 bases for J; bases not matched to a gene: 7. Here the CDR3 reads CASSLGQGFTYEQYF. The CDR3 DNA sequence: TGCGCCAGCAGCCTCGGACAGGGGTTCACCTACGAGCAGTACTTC.

The chain has TRBV5-1 and TRBJ2-7, with D maybe TRBD2 (6 bases). V lost 4 bases, J lost 3 bases, and 14 bases lay in between. The CDR3 spans 14 residues. Germline V CDR1 and CDR2: SGHRS, YFSETQ. Here the CDR3 DNA reads TGCGCCAGCAGCCCGACTAGTGCTGGCTACGAGCAGTACTTC. This codes for CASSPTSAGYEQYF. Looking up the rest from reference TRBV5-1 and TRBJ2-7 gives the full variable domain: KAGVTQTPRYLIKTRGQQVTLSCSPISGHRSVSWYQQTPGQGLQFLFEYFSETQRNKGNFPGRFSGRQFSNSRSEMNVSTLELGDSALYLCASSPTSAGYEQYFGPGTRLTVT.

The rearrangement uses TRBV18 and TRBJ2-2; 7 bases fit TRBD1. Germline V gene sequence: CDR1 KGHSH, CDR2 LQKENI. Germline trimming cut 5 bases from V and 0 bases from J; bases unmatched to any gene: 9. The CDR3 consists of 17 residues. The CDR3 is CASSRENRGANTGELFF. The CDR3 coding sequence is TGTGCCAGCTCAAGGGAAAACAGGGGAGCGAACACCGGGGAGCTGTTTTTT.